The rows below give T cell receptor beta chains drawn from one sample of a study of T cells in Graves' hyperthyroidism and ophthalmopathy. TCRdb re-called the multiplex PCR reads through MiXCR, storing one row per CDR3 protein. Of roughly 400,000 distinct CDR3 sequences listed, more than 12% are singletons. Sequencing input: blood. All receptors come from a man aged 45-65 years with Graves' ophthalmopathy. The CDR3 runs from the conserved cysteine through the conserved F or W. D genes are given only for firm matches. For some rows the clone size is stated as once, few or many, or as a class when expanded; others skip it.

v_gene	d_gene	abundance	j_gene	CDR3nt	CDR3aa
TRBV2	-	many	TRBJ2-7	TGTGCCAGCAGGAGGTGGGACTACGAGCAGTACTTC	CASRRWDYEQYF
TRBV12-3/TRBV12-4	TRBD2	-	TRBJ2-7	TGTGCCAGCAGTTCGGGGACTAGCGGGAGTCTTTCTGTCGAGCAGTACTTC	CASSSGTSGSLSVEQYF
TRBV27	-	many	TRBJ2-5	TGTGCCAGCAGTTTAAGGGGAAGGGGTCAGCAGACCCAGTACTTC	CASSLRGRGQQTQYF
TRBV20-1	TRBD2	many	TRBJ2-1	TGCAGTGCTAGAGATATTACTAGCGGGAGCTGGCTGTTCTTC	CSARDITSGSWLFF
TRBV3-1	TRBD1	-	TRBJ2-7	TGTGCCAGCAGCCTACTTGACAGGGGGCCCGAGCAGTACTTC	CASSLLDRGPEQYF
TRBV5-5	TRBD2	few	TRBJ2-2	TGTGCCAGCAGAAATTTAGCGGGAGGCAACACCGGGGAGCTGTTTTTT	CASRNLAGGNTGELFF
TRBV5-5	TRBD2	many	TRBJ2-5	TGTGCCAGCAGCTTGTCGCTAGCGGGAGAGACCCAGTACTTC	CASSLSLAGETQYF
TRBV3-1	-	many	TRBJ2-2	TGTGCCAGCAGCCAAGAATCATCGACCGGGGAGCTGTTTTTT	CASSQESSTGELFF
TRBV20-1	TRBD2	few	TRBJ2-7	TGCAGTGCTAGAGATCGTCTAGCGGGAAGTGACGAGCAGTACTTC	CSARDRLAGSDEQYF
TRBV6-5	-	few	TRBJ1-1	TGTGCCAGCAGTTACGGAGTGGGGGAACCGCTGAACACTGAAGCTTTCTTT	CASSYGVGEPLNTEAFF
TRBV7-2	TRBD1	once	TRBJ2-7	TGTGCCAGCAGCCTGGGACAGTACGACGAGCAGTACTTC	CASSLGQYDEQYF
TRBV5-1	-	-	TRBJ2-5	TGCGCCAGCAGCCCCAACGTAGAGACCCAGTACTTC	CASSPNVETQYF
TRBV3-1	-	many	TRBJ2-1	TGTGCCAGCAGCCAAGAAAGCGCACAATACAATGAGCAGTTCTTC	CASSQESAQYNEQFF
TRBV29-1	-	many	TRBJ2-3	TGCAGTGTAAAGGGGGACGACACAGATACGCAGTATTTT	CSVKGDDTDTQYF
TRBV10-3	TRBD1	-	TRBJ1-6	TGTGCCATCAGTGGAGACAGGGTCAGCTCCTATAATTCACCCCTCCACTTT	CAISGDRVSSYNSPLHF
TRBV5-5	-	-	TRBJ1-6	TGTGCCAGCAGCTTAGTTGCGGGATATAGTTCACCCCTCCACTTT	CASSLVAGYSSPLHF
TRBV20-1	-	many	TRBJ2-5	TGCAGTGCTAGAGCACGGGGGAGGGAGACCCAGTACTTC	CSARARGRETQYF
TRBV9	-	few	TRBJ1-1	TGTGCCAGCAGCGTAGCTCAGAACACTGAAGCTTTCTTT	CASSVAQNTEAFF
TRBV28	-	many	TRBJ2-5	TGTGCCAGCAGTTACGCCAGCTACCACCTGAGGGGAGAGACCCAGTACTTC	CASSYASYHLRGETQYF
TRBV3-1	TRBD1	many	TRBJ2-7	TGTGCCAGCAGCCAAGGGGGACAGTTACCAAACTACGAGCAGTACTTC	CASSQGGQLPNYEQYF
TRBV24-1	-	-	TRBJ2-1	TGTGCCACCAGTGTGACCCAGAGCTCCTACAATGAGCAGTTCTTC	CATSVTQSSYNEQFF
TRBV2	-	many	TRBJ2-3	TGTGCCAGCGGAGGACCAGACAAGACTAGCACAGATACGCAGTATTTT	CASGGPDKTSTDTQYF
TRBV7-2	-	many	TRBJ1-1	TGTGCCAGCAGCTTAAACCCCCCAGGGAACACTGAAGCTTTCTTT	CASSLNPPGNTEAFF
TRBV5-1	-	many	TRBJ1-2	TGCGCCAGCAGCACGGAGATGCCAGGCGATGGCTACACCTTC	CASSTEMPGDGYTF
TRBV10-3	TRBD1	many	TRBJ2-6	TGTGCCACCGGGACAGGTTCCTCTGGGGCCAACGTCCTGACTTTC	CATGTGSSGANVLTF
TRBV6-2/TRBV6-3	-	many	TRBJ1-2	TGTGCCAGCAGTTACTCGATGGCTGGTGGCTACACCTTC	CASSYSMAGGYTF
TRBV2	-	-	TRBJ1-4	TGTGCCAGCAGTACTACAAGTTTGGCTAATGAAAAACTGTTTTTT	CASSTTSLANEKLFF
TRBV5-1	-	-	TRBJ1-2	TGCGCCAGCAGCCTATTAGACCGGCCAGGCGCAAATGGCTACACCTTC	CASSLLDRPGANGYTF
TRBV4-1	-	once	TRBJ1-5	TGCGCCAGCAGCCAAGTCGGTCAGAGTAAGAGGCCCCAGCATTTT	CASSQVGQSKRPQHF
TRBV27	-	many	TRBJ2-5	TGTGCCAGCAGTGCCAAGACCCCAGGGGAGACCCAGTACTTC	CASSAKTPGETQYF
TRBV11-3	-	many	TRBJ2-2	TGTGCCAGCAGCGCCCCCGGGAACACCGGGGAGCTGTTTTTT	CASSAPGNTGELFF
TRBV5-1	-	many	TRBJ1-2	TGCGCCAGCAGCTCTGGGGGAATGACAGCTTGGTATGGCTACACCTTC	CASSSGGMTAWYGYTF
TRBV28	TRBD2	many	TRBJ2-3	TGTGCCAGCACCACCCCGAGTAGCGGGAGTGGCATTACGCAGTATTTT	CASTTPSSGSGITQYF
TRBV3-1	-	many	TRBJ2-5	TGTGCCAGCAGCCAAGACAGAGTGGCGGAGACCCAGTACTTC	CASSQDRVAETQYF
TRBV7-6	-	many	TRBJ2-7	TGTGCCAGCAGCTTAGACGACTACGAGCAGTACTTC	CASSLDDYEQYF
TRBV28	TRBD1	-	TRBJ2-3	TGTGCCAGCAGTTTAGGGACAGGGTCTCCCACGCAGTATTTT	CASSLGTGSPTQYF
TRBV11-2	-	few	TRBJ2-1	TGTGCCAGCAGCCGGGACCGTCAAGGGGAGCAGTTCTTC	CASSRDRQGEQFF
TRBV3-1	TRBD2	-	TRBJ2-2	TGTGCCAGCACCCCCATAGCGGGGGCGGGCGGGGAGCTGTTTTTT	CASTPIAGAGGELFF
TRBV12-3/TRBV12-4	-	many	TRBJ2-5	TGTGCCAGCAGTTGGCAAGAGACCCAGTACTTC	CASSWQETQYF
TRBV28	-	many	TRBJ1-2	TGTGCCAGCAGCGGGACAATTGGCTACACCTTC	CASSGTIGYTF
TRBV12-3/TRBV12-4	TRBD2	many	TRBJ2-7	TGTGCCACCTCTCTGACTAGCGGGAGTGGGGAGCAGTACTTC	CATSLTSGSGEQYF
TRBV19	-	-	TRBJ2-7	TGTGCCAGTAGTATGACAAGAATAGCCTTCGAGCAGTACTTC	CASSMTRIAFEQYF
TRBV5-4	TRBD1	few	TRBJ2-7	TGTGCCAGCAGACCAGGACAGGGGGCATCCTACGAGCAGTACTTC	CASRPGQGASYEQYF
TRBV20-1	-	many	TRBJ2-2	TGCAGTGCTAGAGATGCGCGCGGGGAGCTGTTTTTT	CSARDARGELFF
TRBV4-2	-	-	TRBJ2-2	TGTGCCAGCAGCCCCTGGGGGCCCCCGAACACCGGGGAGCTGTTTTTT	CASSPWGPPNTGELFF
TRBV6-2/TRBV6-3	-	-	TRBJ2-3	TGTGCCAGCAGTTACGACCCCTGGGGCGACGATACGCAGTATTTT	CASSYDPWGDDTQYF
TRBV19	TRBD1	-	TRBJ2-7	TGTGCCAGTAGTTTATACAGGGGGCGCTCCTACGAGCAGTACTTC	CASSLYRGRSYEQYF